This T cell receptor beta chain was recorded in a study of cytomegalovirus exposure and HLA in healthy donors. With regard to this clone: Its antigen is unknown.

The study's findings and limits: An ancestry cluster, one associated with Asian ancestry, reportedly showed fewer N-insertions than the 666-donor mean in a later analysis. Overall, roughly 170 TCR beta chains were annotated as cytomegalovirus-associated. A later analysis linked a missense DCLRE1C variant to TCR beta V- and J-gene trimming. Rare TCR sequences predominated, though certain public TCRs were found in many donors.

This PCR relied on a set of 60 Vbeta primers and 13 Jbeta primers. Some clones are missing from TCRdb's copy, which holds only in-frame ones; the method was immunoSEQ multiplex PCR. The data show 150,000 or so clones, with around 75% seen just once and approximately 2.8% held by the top ten. The source of this sequence is a male donor in good health and CMV-seronegative. The sample consisted of PBMCs.

The CDR3 DNA follows: TGTGCCTGGAGTGTAGGCGGTAATCAGCCCCAGCATTTT. This codes for CAWSVGGNQPQHF. This chain joins TRBV30 and TRBJ1-5, with unresolved D. V was clipped by 0 bases and J by 4 bases, with 7 bases between them. Germline CDR1 is GTSNPN and CDR2 is SVGIG (reference sequence). This CDR3 is 13 amino acids long.